A single sample is the source of the 30 T cell receptor beta chains below, sequenced in a study of T cells in Graves' hyperthyroidism and ophthalmopathy. RNA transcripts were the template for amplifying TCR beta CDR3 regions. The TCR CDR3 was amplified in a first-round RT-PCR using the HTBI primer set. TCRdb re-analysed the multiplex PCR reads in MiXCR, keeping a single row per CDR3 protein. The data show around 540,000 distinct CDR3 sequences, roughly 16% seen once. Source material: blood. All receptors come from a woman in her twenties or thirties with Graves' ophthalmopathy.

This clonotype was detected only once. J is TRBJ1-2 and V is TRBV6-1; D is ambiguous. CDR1 and CDR2 from the germline V gene are MNHNS and SASEGT. This CDR3 has 11 amino acids. Trimming took off 5 bases at V and 13 bases at J, with 14 bases between the two ends. The CDR3 DNA follows: TGTGCCAGCAGTACACCTGGCCGGAGCACCTTC. This codes for CASSTPGRSTF.

This clonotype was detected many times. V gene TRBV28 combines with J gene TRBJ2-7; 12 positions agree with TRBD2. Trimming removed 10 bases from V and 7 bases from J; junction bases left unmatched: 14. Germline V gene data show CDR1 as MDHEN and CDR2 as SYDVKM. This CDR3 is built from 15 residues. The CDR3 sequence: CATTDPSGRAGEQYF. CDR3 coding DNA: TGTGCCACCACGGATCCTAGCGGGAGGGCCGGAGAGCAGTACTTC. The variable domain in full, with the rest retrieved from reference TRBV28 and TRBJ2-7, is DVKVTQSSRYLVKRTGEKVFLECVQDMDHENMFWYRQDPGLGLRLIYFSYDVKMKEKGDIPEGYSVSREKKERFSLILESASTNQTSMYLCATTDPSGRAGEQYFGPGTRLTVT.

The genes are TRBV12-3 or TRBV12-4 and TRBJ2-7; D unresolved. The CDR3 sequence is 14 residues long. Trimming shortened V by 3 bases and J by 4 bases, and 13 bases separated the two germline ends. The CDR3 DNA is TGTGCCAGCAGTTTTGGTTACCGTGGGTACGAGCAGTACTTC. Translation gives CASSFGYRGYEQYF.

This clonotype showed up just a few times. The CDR3 loop reads CASSPSHGKLFF. The CDR3 nucleotides are TGTGCCAGCAGCCCGTCACACGGAAAACTGTTTTTT. The V and J genes are TRBV11-2 and TRBJ1-4; D gene ambiguous. The ends were cut back, 5 bases at V and 10 bases at J, with 11 bases in the middle. Germline CDR1 is SGHAT and CDR2 is FQNNGV. The CDR3 is 12 residues long.

This clonotype was detected a few times. The chain is built from TRBV4-3 and TRBJ2-7; no reliable D call. V dropped 0 bases and J dropped 2 bases, with 11 bases sitting between them. The CDR3 consists of 15 residues. CDR1 is LGHNA and CDR2 is YSLEER in the germline V gene. The CDR3 is CASSQDSAGTYEQYF. The CDR3 coding sequence is TGCGCCAGCAGCCAAGATTCCGCCGGTACCTACGAGCAGTACTTC.

This clonotype came up many times. J is TRBJ2-1 and V is TRBV7-2, with TRBD1 matching 9 bases. The CDR3 spans 13 residues. The V gene end was trimmed by 6 bases and the J gene end by 7 bases; junction bases not matched to a gene: 4. Looked up from germline, CDR1 is SGHTA and CDR2 is FQGNSA. Here the CDR3 reads CASRTGGGNEQFF. The CDR3 region has the DNA TGTGCCAGCAGAACAGGGGGCGGAAATGAGCAGTTCTTC. Filled out from reference TRBV7-2 and TRBJ2-1, the complete variable domain reads GAGVSQSPSNKVTEKGKDVELRCDPISGHTALYWYRQSLGQGLEFLIYFQGNSAPDKSGLPSDRFSAERTGGSVSTLTIQRTQQEDSAVYLCASRTGGGNEQFFGPGTRLTVL.

This clonotype has only one observation. At one end the junction does not follow the germline gene, possibly because of a read error. This chain joins TRBV28 and TRBJ2-2, with D hard to call. CDR3 length equals 16 residues. In germline, CDR1 is MDHEN, CDR2 SYDVKM. CDR3 sequence reads: CACRSLPEPKTGELFF. The DNA for the CDR3 is TGTGCCTGCAGATCATTACCGGAACCCAAAACCGGGGAGCTGTTTTTT.

Ten or more counts support this clonotype. The chain combines TRBV12-3 or TRBV12-4 with TRBJ1-3; no reliable D call. The CDR3 contains 11 residues. V gave up 5 bases and J gave up 9 bases, with 8 bases separating them. Here the CDR3 reads CASSQTCTIYF. CDR3 DNA sequence: TGTGCCAGCAGTCAGACCTGCACCATATATTTT.

This clonotype was detected ten times or more. The V call is TRBV28, the J call TRBJ1-2, with D possibly matching TRBD1 (5 bases). The CDR3 runs to 13 residues. V was cut by 5 bases and J by 4 bases, with 11 bases left in between. Germline V lookup: CDR1 MDHEN, CDR2 SYDVKM. The CDR3 loop is CASSPRESYGYTF. The CDR3, as DNA: TGTGCCAGCAGTCCCAGGGAGTCCTATGGCTACACCTTC.

V is TRBV19 and J is TRBJ1-1; possibly TRBD1 for D (6 bases). The CDR3 consists of 13 residues. Trimming removed 6 bases from V and 5 bases from J, with 13 bases in between. Germline V lookup: CDR1 LNHDA, CDR2 SQIVND (reference sequence). The CDR3: CASRRGTGTEAFF. The CDR3 coding sequence is TGTGCCAGTAGACGAGGAACAGGGACTGAAGCTTTCTTT.

This clonotype has a handful of counts. An end of the junction differs from the germline gene, which may be a read error. The chain couples TRBV10-2 to TRBJ2-1; D gene uncertain. The length of the CDR3 is 15 residues. Germline V gene lookup returns CDR1 WSHSY and CDR2 SAAADI. CDR3 sequence reads: CASREFRSSYNEQFF. The CDR3 DNA reads as TGCGCCAGCAGAGAGTTCCGAAGCTCCTACAATGAGCAGTTCTTC.

The chain recombines TRBV19 with TRBJ2-2, with 10 bases aligning to TRBD2. This CDR3 comprises 19 residues. Trimming cost V 11 bases and J 1 base; bases outside gene matches: 19. From germline, CDR1 is LNHDA and CDR2 SQIVND (reference sequence). CDR3 protein: CAASGGASGRIWNTGELFF. CDR3 bases: TGTGCCGCAAGTGGGGGGGCTAGCGGGAGAATATGGAACACCGGGGAGCTGTTTTTT. The full variable domain, in which reference TRBV19 and TRBJ2-2 provide the parts outside the CDR3, is DGGITQSPKYLFRKEGQNVTLSCEQNLNHDAMYWYRQDPGQGLRLIYYSQIVNDFQKGDIAEGYSVSREKKESFPLTVTSAQKNPTAFYLCAASGGASGRIWNTGELFFGEGSRLTVL.

This clonotype was seen at least ten times. This chain connects TRBV4-1 to TRBJ1-4; no definite D call. V lost 1 base and J lost 4, with 7 bases in between. CDR3 length equals 14 residues. CDR1 MGHRA and CDR2 YSYEKL come from the germline V gene. The CDR3 is CASSQGRNNEKLFF. The DNA for the CDR3 is TGCGCCAGCAGCCAAGGGCGGAATAATGAAAAACTGTTTTTT.

The V and J genes are TRBV20-1 and TRBJ2-2; 8 nucleotides match TRBD1. Germline V CDR1 and CDR2: DFQATT, SNEGSKA (reference sequence). V was clipped by 2 bases and J by 4 bases; unmatched bases: 15. The CDR3 is made up of 18 amino acids. The CDR3 DNA is TGCAGTGCTAGATTCTCTCCGCCGGGACAGGTCTTCACCGGGGAGCTGTTTTTT. It encodes CSARFSPPGQVFTGELFF.

The chain is built from TRBV27 and TRBJ2-1; 8 bases agree with TRBD2. After removal of 0 bases from V and 8 bases from J, the junction contained 12 bases not matched to a gene. Germline assignment: CDR1 MNHEY and CDR2 SMNVEV (reference sequence). The CDR3 covers 17 residues. This CDR3 reads CASSLSREPGGGYEQFF. As DNA, the CDR3 is TGTGCCAGCAGTTTATCGAGGGAGCCGGGGGGGGGGTATGAGCAGTTCTTC.

This clonotype was seen many times. The chain combines TRBV5-1 with TRBJ2-5; 11 bases align to TRBD2. Germline V CDR1 and CDR2: SGHRS, YFSETQ. The CDR3 sequence is 15 residues long. V trimming: 0 bases; J trimming: 3 bases; junction bases outside the gene matches: 1. The CDR3 DNA is TGCGCCAGCAGCTTGGCACTAGCGGGAGAAGAGACCCAGTACTTC. Its translation: CASSLALAGEETQYF.

In this sample, this clonotype turned up many times. V is TRBV7-3 and J is TRBJ2-1, with TRBD2 identical over 10 bases. V lost 5 bases and J lost 10; bases outside the gene matches: 11. The CDR3 totals 15 residues. From germline, CDR1 is SGHTA and CDR2 FQGTGA. Here the CDR3 reads CASSRSSGSVTEQFF. DNA of the CDR3: TGTGCCAGCAGCCGATCTAGCGGGAGCGTCACGGAGCAGTTCTTC.

In its sample, this clonotype was seen many times. The chain has TRBV6-1 and TRBJ2-1; 8 bases map to TRBD2. Germline V gene lookup returns CDR1 MNHNS and CDR2 SASEGT. The trim removed 7 bases at V and 4 bases at J, leaving 18 bases unmatched. The CDR3 contains 18 residues. Here the CDR3 DNA reads TGTGCCAGCAACCCAACTGGGCCTAGCGGGTTAGGGTACAATGAGCAGTTCTTC. Amino acid sequence: CASNPTGPSGLGYNEQFF.

This clonotype has ten or more counts. The V call is TRBV7-2, the J call TRBJ2-7; 13 positions agree with TRBD2. Germline lookup yields CDR1 SGHTA and CDR2 FQGNSA. CDR3 size: 15 residues. The J segment lost 0 bases and the V segment lost 5 bases, leaving 1 base of the junction unmatched. The CDR3 DNA reads as TGTGCCAGCAGCGGGACTAGCGGGGTCTCCTACGAGCAGTACTTC. This codes for CASSGTSGVSYEQYF.

This clonotype was counted ten times or more. This chain connects TRBV11-3 to TRBJ2-1, with 7 positions matching TRBD2. The CDR3 is 15 amino acids. Germline V gene sequence: CDR1 SGHNT, CDR2 YENEEA. The V segment lost 1 base and the J segment 6 bases; nucleotides outside the gene matches: 6. CDR3 in amino acids: CASSLGPSGSNEQFF. The CDR3 coding sequence is TGTGCCAGCAGCTTAGGGCCTAGCGGCTCCAATGAGCAGTTCTTC.

The sample holds many counts of this clonotype. The gene calls are TRBV15 and TRBJ2-1; 7 bases map to TRBD1. The trim removed 0 bases at V and 7 bases at J, leaving 6 bases unmatched. CDR3 length: 15 residues. Germline values: CDR1 LNHNV, CDR2 YYDKDF (reference sequence). DNA of the CDR3: TGTGCCACCAGCAGAGAAGGGACAGTGAATAATGAGCAGTTCTTC. Its protein product is CATSREGTVNNEQFF.

This clonotype showed up many times. The chain links TRBV7-9 to TRBJ2-4; D is undetermined. There are 14 residues in the CDR3. Germline lookup yields CDR1 SEHNR and CDR2 FQNEAQ (reference sequence). V was clipped by 0 bases and J by 10 bases, with 13 bases between them. CDR3 residues: CASSLAPEFWIQYF. CDR3 DNA: TGTGCCAGCAGCTTAGCCCCGGAATTTTGGATTCAGTACTTC.

The CDR3 DNA follows: TGCAGCGTGCAAACTAGCGGAGTTTGGAATGAGCAGTTCTTC. Translating it yields CSVQTSGVWNEQFF. The chain employs TRBV29-1 and TRBJ2-1, with 8 bases aligning to TRBD2. The CDR3 has 14 amino acids. V was clipped by 6 bases and J by 7 bases; unmatched bases: 11. Looked up from germline, CDR1 is SQVTM and CDR2 is ANQGSEA.

The rearrangement links TRBV5-1 to TRBJ2-5; 8 bases are shared with TRBD1. V lost 7 bases to trimming and J lost 5 bases; unmatched junction nucleotides: 10. Germline V gives CDR1 SGHRS, CDR2 YFSETQ. The CDR3 totals 14 residues. This CDR3 reads CASGRQGPGETQYF. DNA of the CDR3: TGCGCCAGCGGGCGACAGGGGCCTGGGGAGACCCAGTACTTC.

This clonotype was seen a few times. The junction and the germline gene differ at one end; a read error may be behind it. The CDR3 DNA is TGCAGTGCTGGACTGCAAGCCAATCAGCCCCAGCGTTTT. This gives the protein CSAGLQANQPQRF. The chain carries TRBV20-1 and TRBJ1-5; unclear D gene. CDR1 is DFQATT and CDR2 is SNEGSKA in the germline V gene (reference sequence). There are 13 residues in the CDR3.

V and J are TRBV12-3 or TRBV12-4 and TRBJ2-7, with D perhaps TRBD1 or TRBD2 (5 bases each). V was clipped by 5 bases and J by 3 bases, with 14 bases between them. This CDR3 is built from 14 residues. The chain's CDR3 is CASSRRDRDYEQYF. The CDR3 nucleotides are TGTGCCAGCAGTCGCCGGGACCGAGACTACGAGCAGTACTTC.

This chain links TRBV7-2 with TRBJ1-5, with 9 nucleotides matching TRBD1. Germline lookup yields CDR1 SGHTA and CDR2 FQGNSA. The ends lost 2 bases at V and 6 bases at J; junction bases unmatched: 8. The CDR3 has 16 amino acids. The CDR3 DNA reads TGTGCCAGCAGCTTAACGGGACAGGGAGTCGGTCAGCCCCAGCATTTT. Its protein is CASSLTGQGVGQPQHF.

The table lists this clonotype with a few counts. V gene TRBV6-2 or TRBV6-3 combines with J gene TRBJ2-7; TRBD2 might be the D (6 bases). CDR1 and CDR2 from the germline V gene are MNHEY and SVGEGT. The CDR3 extends over 13 amino acids. Trimming left V 4 bases short and J 4 bases short, with 11 bases between. The CDR3 region has the DNA TGTGCCAGCAGTTGGGGACTGGGGTACGAGCAGTACTTC. Protein sequence: CASSWGLGYEQYF.

The chain employs TRBV20-1 and TRBJ2-3, with 10 bases lining up with TRBD1. Trimming took 6 bases from V and 8 from J; bases not matched to a gene: 8. The CDR3 sequence is 13 residues long. Germline V lookup: CDR1 DFQATT, CDR2 SNEGSKA (reference sequence). The CDR3 is CSAETGGMLTQYF. The CDR3 DNA is TGCAGTGCCGAGACAGGGGGCATGCTTACGCAGTATTTT.

This clonotype was counted many times. The genes are TRBV28 and TRBJ2-1; D gene ambiguous. The CDR3 sequence is 10 residues long. Per germline, CDR1 MDHEN and CDR2 SYDVKM. V lost 7 bases to trimming and J lost 8 bases, with 6 bases between them. CDR3 bases: TGTGCCAGCAAGCTCCATGAGCAGTTCTTC. This gives the protein CASKLHEQFF.